A single sample is the source of the 7 T cell receptor beta chains below, sequenced in a study of vaccination and CD4 T cells after COVID-19. Cultured CD4+ T cell DNA underwent sequencing with the Oncomine TCR Beta short-read assay. The source of extracted genomic DNA was cultured CD4+ T cells. MiXCR, applied by TCRdb to the PCR reads, yields one record per CDR3 protein. The table records about 6,800 distinct CDR3 sequences, roughly a third of them present only once. No antigen has been identified for these receptors. The treatment here: approximately nine-day PBMC culture with coronavirus spike peptide pools or control peptides (ViraFEST assay). Collection of the unexposed donor's CD4+ T cells took place before the COVID-19 pandemic (2011-2018). The sequencing sample was made of CD4+ T cells from blood, cultured in vitro. These receptor sequences come from a human donor in good health.

In its sample, this clonotype was seen a few times. The chain uses TRBV7-9 and TRBJ1-3, with TRBD1 identical over 7 bases. The V and J ends lost 3 bases and 5 bases, in that order; junction bases with no gene match: 7. The CDR3 has 15 residues. Germline loops: CDR1 SEHNR, CDR2 FQNEAQ (reference sequence). The CDR3 spells CASSFRTGGRNTIYF. The CDR3 coding sequence is TGTGCCAGCAGCTTCAGGACAGGAGGCAGAAACACCATATATTTT.

This clonotype was detected only once. The J gene is TRBJ2-1, the V gene TRBV27, with D hard to call. The CDR3 length is 13 residues. The V end was cut by 5 bases, the J end by 6 bases, with 11 bases between. CDR1 and CDR2 (germline): MNHEY, SMNVEV (reference sequence). CDR3 residues: CASSTPISNEQFF. The CDR3 region has the DNA TGTGCCAGCAGTACCCCCATTTCCAATGAGCAGTTCTTC.

The J gene is TRBJ2-3, the V gene TRBV28; 10 nucleotides match TRBD2. V was clipped by 5 bases and J by 1 base; unmatched bases: 0. Germline lookup yields CDR1 MDHEN and CDR2 SYDVKM. CDR3 size: 14 residues. The CDR3, as DNA: TGTGCCAGCAGTGGACTAGCGGGCACAGATACGCAGTATTTT. Residues: CASSGLAGTDTQYF.

The rearrangement links TRBV7-9 to TRBJ2-7; TRBD1 agrees at 7 bases. The J segment lost 7 bases and the V segment lost 4 bases, leaving 10 bases of the junction unmatched. CDR1 is SEHNR, CDR2 FQNEAQ, per germline (reference sequence). CDR3 length equals 14 residues. In DNA, the CDR3 is TGTGCCAGCAGCTCGGGACAGAAGTCCTTAGAGCAGTACTTC. It translates to CASSSGQKSLEQYF.

On this clonotype: A much larger clone is a single base away; this may be a read error. The rearrangement links TRBV20-1 to TRBJ1-2, with D uncertain. There are 13 residues in the CDR3. Germline assignment: CDR1 DFQATT and CDR2 SNEGSKA (reference sequence). V was clipped by 5 bases and J by 7 bases, with 17 bases between them. The DNA of the CDR3 is TGCAGTGCTGATCTTCGGGCGACGGGTGGCTACACCTTC. Its protein is CSADLRATGGYTF.

In its sample, this clonotype was seen a few times. The J gene is TRBJ1-2, the V gene TRBV20-1; 8 nucleotides agree with TRBD1. The CDR3 has 14 residues. V gave up 3 bases and J gave up 7 bases; unmatched junction bases: 10. CDR1 and CDR2 (germline): DFQATT, SNEGSKA (reference sequence). CDR3 amino acids: CSASPTGVLGGYTF. In DNA, the CDR3 is TGCAGTGCTAGTCCGACAGGGGTGTTGGGTGGCTACACCTTC.

As regards this clonotype: This could be a read error, since a much larger clone is one nucleotide away. The chain couples TRBV20-1 to TRBJ1-2; tentative D call: TRBD1 (5 bases). Germline assignment: CDR1 DFQATT and CDR2 SNEGSKA (reference sequence). The CDR3 loop spans 11 amino acids. CDR3 sequence (DNA): TGCAGTGCGGCGACAGTCTATGGCCACACCTTC. Its translation is CSAATVYGHTF.